One and the same sample provided the 17 T cell receptor beta chains below, sequenced in a study of OX40 agonist ivuxolimab in advanced cancers. Some clones are missing from TCRdb's copy, which holds only in-frame ones; the method was immunoSEQ multiplex PCR. The top ten clones hold roughly 7% of a sample with some 15,000 clones, 80% to 95% of them seen once. Sequencing was performed on CD4+ or CD8+ T cells sorted from blood, taken in a trial of the OX40 agonist ivuxolimab. The receptors derive from an adult with an advanced solid tumor such as melanoma, head and neck, liver or kidney cancer.

The chain employs TRBV6-6 and TRBJ2-3; D not resolved. CDR1 and CDR2 (germline): MNHNY, SVGAGI (reference sequence). V dropped 0 bases and J dropped 6 bases, with 10 bases sitting between them. This CDR3 is 14 amino acids long. The CDR3 nucleotides are TGTGCCAGCAGTTACTCGAGCCCTCTGGATACGCAGTATTTT. As protein: CASSYSSPLDTQYF.

The chain combines TRBV28 with TRBJ2-7, with 9 bases matching TRBD1. Germline CDR1 reads MDHEN; CDR2 reads SYDVKM. V dropped 5 bases and J dropped 6; count of bases not matched to a gene: 2. CDR3 length: 12 amino acids. The CDR3 protein is CASSTTGGEQYF. CDR3 bases: TGTGCCAGCAGTACGACAGGGGGCGAGCAGTACTTC.

DNA for the CDR3: TGTGCCAGCAGCACAGGGCTGTACGAGCAGTACTTC. Protein: CASSTGLYEQYF. The rearrangement links TRBV5-6 to TRBJ2-7; D might be TRBD1 (6 bases). There are 12 residues in the CDR3. Germline V gene sequence: CDR1 SGHDT, CDR2 YYEEEE. The V gene lost 4 bases and the J gene lost 4 bases, with 9 bases spanning the gap.

The J gene is TRBJ2-1, the V gene TRBV19, with 9 nucleotides matching TRBD2. Germline assignment: CDR1 LNHDA and CDR2 SQIVND (reference sequence). V lost 10 bases and J lost 5; bases outside the gene matches: 6. The CDR3 is 13 residues long. The CDR3 reads CANPGLANNEQFF. The CDR3, as DNA: TGTGCCAATCCGGGACTAGCAAACAATGAGCAGTTCTTC.

The chain joins TRBV10-3 to TRBJ1-1, with TRBD1 as a possible D gene (6 bases). With 0 bases removed from V and 10 bases from J, the gap between germline ends came to 21 bases. The V gene's germline CDR1 is ENHRY and CDR2 SYGVKD. The CDR3 is 16 residues long. For the CDR3, the DNA is TGTGCCATCAGTGAGTCGAACCTCGGGGGGCGCGTCGCAGCTTTCTTT. Translation: CAISESNLGGRVAAFF.

The rearrangement uses TRBV2 and TRBJ1-1; D gene unclear. Trimming cost V 0 bases and J 3 bases, with 20 bases left between them. The CDR3 has 18 residues. Germline V gene lookup returns CDR1 SNHLY and CDR2 FYNNEI. The CDR3 DNA sequence: TGTGCCAGCAGTGAAGCGACGAGAATGGGGTCTGGGGACACTGAAGCTTTCTTT. This gives the protein CASSEATRMGSGDTEAFF.

This rearrangement joins TRBV7-9 to TRBJ2-3, with TRBD2 identical over 9 bases. V gave up 5 bases and J gave up 5 bases; unmatched junction bases: 8. The CDR3 totals 15 residues. Germline V gene lookup returns CDR1 SEHNR and CDR2 FQNEAQ (reference sequence). The CDR3 DNA follows: TGTGCCAGCAGCGTAAATAGCGGGAGTGGAGATACGCAGTATTTT. This encodes CASSVNSGSGDTQYF.

This rearrangement joins TRBV4-1 to TRBJ2-1, with 7 bases identical to TRBD2. The CDR3 is 13 residues long. Germline lookup yields CDR1 MGHRA and CDR2 YSYEKL. The J segment lost 9 bases and the V segment lost 8 bases, leaving 10 bases of the junction unmatched. CDR3 loop: CASSRTGGGEQFF. CDR3 nucleotides: TGCGCCAGCTCAAGGACGGGAGGCGGTGAGCAGTTCTTC.

A single count supports this clone. The chain combines TRBV27 with TRBJ2-7, with 9 bases that match TRBD1. The CDR3 length is 14 residues. Looked up from germline, CDR1 is MNHEY and CDR2 is SMNVEV (reference sequence). V lost 5 bases to trimming and J lost 5 bases; unmatched junction nucleotides: 7. The CDR3: CASSLWTGDHEQYF. DNA for the CDR3: TGTGCCAGCAGTCTCTGGACAGGGGACCACGAGCAGTACTTC.

The gene calls are TRBV28 and TRBJ2-7; 9 nucleotides match TRBD2. CDR1 and CDR2 from the germline V gene are MDHEN and SYDVKM. J lost 5 bases, V lost 1 base, and 9 bases had no gene match. CDR3 length equals 16 residues. CDR3 residues: CASSLLVAGERDEQYF. CDR3 sequence (DNA): TGTGCCAGCAGTTTATTGGTAGCGGGAGAACGGGACGAGCAGTACTTC.

The V gene is TRBV28, the J gene TRBJ2-3, with a tentative D call TRBD1 (5 bases). The V gene lost 6 bases and the J gene lost 6 bases, with 10 bases spanning the gap. CDR1 is MDHEN and CDR2 is SYDVKM in the germline V gene. The CDR3 sequence is 12 residues long. The CDR3, as DNA: TGTGCCAGCAGCCCCCCAGGGGATACGCAGTATTTT. Translating it yields CASSPPGDTQYF. Based on the CDR3 plus reference TRBV28 and TRBJ2-3, the full variable domain is DVKVTQSSRYLVKRTGEKVFLECVQDMDHENMFWYRQDPGLGLRLIYFSYDVKMKEKGDIPEGYSVSREKKERFSLILESASTNQTSMYLCASSPPGDTQYFGPGTRLTVL.

This chain uses TRBV13 with TRBJ1-2, with D uncertain. Germline V gene sequence: CDR1 PRHDT, CDR2 FYEKMQ (reference sequence). The CDR3 is 15 residues long. The V gene lost 2 bases and the J gene lost 2 bases, with 12 bases spanning the gap. The CDR3 here is CASSLYGAVNYGYTF. DNA for the CDR3: TGTGCCAGCAGCTTATACGGCGCGGTGAACTATGGCTACACCTTC. The full variable domain, with the rest looked up from reference TRBV13 and TRBJ1-2, is AAGVIQSPRHLIKEKRETATLKCYPIPRHDTVYWYQQGPGQDPQFLISFYEKMQSDKGSIPDRFSAQQFSDYHSELNMSSLELGDSALYFCASSLYGAVNYGYTFGSGTRLTVV.

The V gene is TRBV7-2, the J gene TRBJ2-1; 11 nucleotides line up with TRBD2. Germline lookup yields CDR1 SGHTA and CDR2 FQGNSA. V shed 0 bases and J 8 bases; nucleotides not matched to a gene: 9. The CDR3 covers 17 residues. The DNA of the CDR3 is TGTGCCAGCAGCTTAGCCATAGCGGGGGGGCATTATGATGAGCAGTTCTTC. Translation: CASSLAIAGGHYDEQFF.

The chain links TRBV4-1 to TRBJ2-5; a weak D match, TRBD1 (5 bases). Germline V gene data show CDR1 as MGHRA and CDR2 as YSYEKL. V was pared by 0 bases and J by 5 bases, with 13 bases between. The CDR3 has 15 amino acids. CDR3 coding DNA: TGCGCCAGCAGCCAAGAAGGGGTAGGTGAGGAGACCCAGTACTTC. Protein: CASSQEGVGEETQYF.

This clone came up once. The chain joins TRBV4-1 to TRBJ2-7; perhaps TRBD1 as D (5 bases). The germline CDR1 and CDR2 sequences are MGHRA and YSYEKL. Trimming removed 0 bases from V and 0 bases from J, with 9 bases in between. The CDR3 spans 15 residues. CDR3 residues: CASSQEDTSSYEQYF. The CDR3 bases are TGCGCCAGCAGCCAAGAGGACACAAGCTCCTACGAGCAGTACTTC.

This chain joins TRBV9 and TRBJ1-1; D unresolved. Trimming removed 2 bases from V and 6 bases from J, with 17 bases in between. CDR3 length equals 15 residues. CDR1 is SGDLS, CDR2 YYNGEE, per germline. CDR3 sequence (DNA): TGTGCCAGCAGCGTCGGCGACTCAACCGGCCCTGAAGCTTTCTTT. This translates into CASSVGDSTGPEAFF.

V and J are TRBV20-1 and TRBJ2-3, with D possibly TRBD2 on 5 matching bases. Germline CDR1 DFQATT, CDR2 SNEGSKA (reference sequence). The CDR3 is made up of 11 amino acids. The V gene lost 6 bases and the J gene lost 10 bases, with 14 bases spanning the gap. For the CDR3, the DNA is TGCAGTGCCCTAGGAGGATTTGCGCAGTATTTT. Amino acid sequence: CSALGGFAQYF.